This TCR beta chain was obtained from a study of blood T cell repertoires in COVID-19. Study details: From T cells, B-cell-depleted T cells, or PBMCs came the material, which was cDNA or gDNA.

Clones were sequenced by immunoSEQ multiplex PCR, and TCRdb holds only the in-frame ones, with some missing. The profile shows fewer than 150,000 clones, approximately 87% of them singletons. The length of the CDR3 is 14 residues. V was cut by 6 bases and J by 3 bases, with 15 bases left in between. Germline CDR1 is KGHSH and CDR2 is LQKENI. Sequences were obtained from peripheral blood. The receptor was isolated from a woman in her thirties or forties with acute or convalescent COVID-19. This chain connects TRBV18 to TRBJ2-7; TRBD1 might be the D (6 bases). CDR3 DNA sequence: TGTGCCAGCTCGCCGCCGCAGGGGTTCTACGAGCAGTACTTC. Translation: CASSPPQGFYEQYF.